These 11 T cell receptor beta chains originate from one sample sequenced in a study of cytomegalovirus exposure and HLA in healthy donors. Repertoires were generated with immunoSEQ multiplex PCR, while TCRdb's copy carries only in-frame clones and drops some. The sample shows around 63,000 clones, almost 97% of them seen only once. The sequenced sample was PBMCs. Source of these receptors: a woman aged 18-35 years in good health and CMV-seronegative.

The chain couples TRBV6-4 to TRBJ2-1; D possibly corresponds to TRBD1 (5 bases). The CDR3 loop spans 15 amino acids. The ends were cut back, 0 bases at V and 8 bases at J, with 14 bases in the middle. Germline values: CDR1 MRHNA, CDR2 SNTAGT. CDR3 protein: CASSDSAGSGDEQFF. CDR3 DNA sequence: TGTGCCAGCAGTGACTCGGCAGGGTCAGGAGATGAGCAGTTCTTC.

The CDR3 DNA reads TGCGCCAGCAGCCAAAAACTAGCACCCTACGAGCAGTACTTC. As protein: CASSQKLAPYEQYF. This chain joins TRBV4-3 and TRBJ2-7, with a tentative D call TRBD2 (6 bases). The CDR3 covers 14 residues. Germline assignment: CDR1 LGHNA and CDR2 YSLEER. V was cut by 2 bases and J by 2 bases, with 10 bases left in between.

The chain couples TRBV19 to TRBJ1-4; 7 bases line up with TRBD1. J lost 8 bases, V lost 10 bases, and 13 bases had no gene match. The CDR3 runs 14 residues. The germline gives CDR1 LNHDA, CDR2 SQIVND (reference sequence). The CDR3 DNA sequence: TGTGCCACTACCCTGGGCAGGGGGTACGAAAAACTGTTTTTT. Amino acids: CATTLGRGYEKLFF. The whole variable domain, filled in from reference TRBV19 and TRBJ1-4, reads DGGITQSPKYLFRKEGQNVTLSCEQNLNHDAMYWYRQDPGQGLRLIYYSQIVNDFQKGDIAEGYSVSREKKESFPLTVTSAQKNPTAFYLCATTLGRGYEKLFFGSGTQLSVL.

The CDR3 DNA is TGTGCCAGTAGTATAGGGGGACAGCCAGACTATGGCTACACCTTC. Amino acids: CASSIGGQPDYGYTF. This chain connects TRBV19 to TRBJ1-2; TRBD1 matches at 7 bases. CDR1 and CDR2 from the germline V gene are LNHDA and SQIVND (reference sequence). After removal of 1 base from V and 3 bases from J, the junction contained 5 bases not matched to a gene. The CDR3 consists of 15 residues. The full variable domain, rest sourced from reference TRBV19 and TRBJ1-2, is DGGITQSPKYLFRKEGQNVTLSCEQNLNHDAMYWYRQDPGQGLRLIYYSQIVNDFQKGDIAEGYSVSREKKESFPLTVTSAQKNPTAFYLCASSIGGQPDYGYTFGSGTRLTVV.

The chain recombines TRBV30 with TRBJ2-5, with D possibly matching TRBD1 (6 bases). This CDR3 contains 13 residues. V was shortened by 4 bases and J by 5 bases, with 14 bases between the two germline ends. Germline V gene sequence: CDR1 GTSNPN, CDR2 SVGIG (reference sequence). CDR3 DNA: TGTGCCTGGACCCCAGGGGCCAGGGAGACCCAGTACTTC. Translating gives CAWTPGARETQYF.

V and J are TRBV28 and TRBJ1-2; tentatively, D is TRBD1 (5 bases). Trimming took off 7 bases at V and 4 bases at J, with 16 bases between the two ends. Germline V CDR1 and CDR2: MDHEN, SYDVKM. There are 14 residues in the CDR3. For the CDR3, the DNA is TGTGCCAGCAATCGGCCGGGGGACGCCTATGGCTACACCTTC. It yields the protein CASNRPGDAYGYTF.

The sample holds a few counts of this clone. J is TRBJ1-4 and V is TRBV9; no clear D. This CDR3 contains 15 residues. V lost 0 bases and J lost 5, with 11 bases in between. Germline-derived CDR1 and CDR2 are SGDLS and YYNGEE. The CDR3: CASSVAERPNEKLFF. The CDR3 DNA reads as TGTGCCAGCAGCGTAGCTGAGCGGCCGAATGAAAAACTGTTTTTT.

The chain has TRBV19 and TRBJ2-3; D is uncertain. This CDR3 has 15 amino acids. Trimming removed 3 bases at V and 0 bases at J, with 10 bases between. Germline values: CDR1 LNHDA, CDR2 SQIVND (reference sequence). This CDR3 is CASSIRIASTDTQYF. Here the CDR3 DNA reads TGTGCCAGTAGTATTCGCATAGCTAGCACAGATACGCAGTATTTT.

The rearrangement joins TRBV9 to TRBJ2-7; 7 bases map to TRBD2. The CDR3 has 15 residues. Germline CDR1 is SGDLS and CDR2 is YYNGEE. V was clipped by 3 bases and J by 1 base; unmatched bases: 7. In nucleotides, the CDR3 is TGTGCCAGCAGCGCCGGGACTACCCTATCCTACGAGCAGTACTTC. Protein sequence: CASSAGTTLSYEQYF. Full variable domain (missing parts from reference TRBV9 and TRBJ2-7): DSGVTQTPKHLITATGQRVTLRCSPRSGDLSVYWYQQSLDQGLQFLIQYYNGEERAKGNILERFSAQQFPDLHSELNLSSLELGDSALYFCASSAGTTLSYEQYFGPGTRLTVT.

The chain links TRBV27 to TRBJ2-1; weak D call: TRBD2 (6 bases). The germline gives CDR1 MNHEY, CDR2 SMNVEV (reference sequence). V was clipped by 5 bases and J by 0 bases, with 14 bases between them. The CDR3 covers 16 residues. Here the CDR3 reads CASSPASGHSYNEQFF. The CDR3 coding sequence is TGTGCCAGCAGTCCGGCCAGCGGGCACTCCTACAATGAGCAGTTCTTC.

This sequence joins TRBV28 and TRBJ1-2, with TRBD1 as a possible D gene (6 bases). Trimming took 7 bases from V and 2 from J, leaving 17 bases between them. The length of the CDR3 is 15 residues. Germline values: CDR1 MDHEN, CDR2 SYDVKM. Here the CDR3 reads CASNPRGRPNYGYTF. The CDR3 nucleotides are TGTGCCAGCAACCCCAGGGGACGCCCCAACTATGGCTACACCTTC.